The sequence of this T cell receptor beta chain was determined in a study of cytomegalovirus exposure and HLA in healthy donors. TCRdb keeps only in-frame clones here, not all; method: immunoSEQ multiplex PCR. The sample lists around 200,000 clones, roughly four fifths occurring once. This clone was seen only once. V lost 6 bases to trimming and J lost 7 bases, with 10 bases between them. CDR1 LNHNV and CDR2 YYDKDF come from the germline V gene (reference sequence). This CDR3 spans 12 amino acids. This sequence joins TRBV15 and TRBJ2-1, with D unclear. The specimen was PBMCs. The TCR was taken from a woman aged 18-29 years in good health and CMV-seropositive. The CDR3 sequence is CATSLDGNEQFF. The CDR3 DNA follows: TGTGCCACCAGTCTAGACGGGAATGAGCAGTTCTTC.